These 27 T cell receptor beta chains came from one sample sequenced in a study of somatic mutations in cytotoxic T cells in rheumatoid arthritis. The method was immunoSEQ multiplex PCR; TCRdb's version includes in-frame clones alone and lacks a portion of them. The sample has about 10,000 clones, more than 65% seen once. The material sequenced was CD8+ T cells sorted from blood. These receptors all come from a man between 60 and 70 years old in good health.

The chain has TRBV14 and TRBJ2-3; no reliable D call. The CDR3 length is 14 residues. V lost 4 bases and J 3 bases, leaving 11 bases between the germline ends. Germline V gene lookup returns CDR1 SGHDN and CDR2 FVKESK. CDR3 in amino acids: CASSPPATTDTQYF. The CDR3 region has the DNA TGTGCCAGCAGCCCCCCCGCGACAACAGATACGCAGTATTTT.

This rearrangement joins TRBV6-5 to TRBJ1-2; D gene unclear. This CDR3 contains 15 residues. Germline V gives CDR1 MNHEY, CDR2 SVGAGI. V lost 6 bases and J 3 bases, leaving 17 bases between the germline ends. The CDR3 DNA reads as TGTGCCAGCAGCCCCCTGGGCTCCTTGCACTATGGCTACACCTTC. Its translation is CASSPLGSLHYGYTF.

The V call is TRBV28, the J call TRBJ2-5; 9 bases are shared with TRBD2. The germline V gene has CDR1 MDHEN and CDR2 SYDVKM. CDR3 length: 17 residues. After removal of 6 bases from V and 3 bases from J, the junction contained 14 bases not matched to a gene. The CDR3 region has the DNA TGTGCCAGCAGCCCGATGCGGGAGGGTGGGGGAGAAGAGACCCAGTACTTC. Protein sequence: CASSPMREGGGEETQYF. The full variable domain, with the rest looked up from reference TRBV28 and TRBJ2-5, is DVKVTQSSRYLVKRTGEKVFLECVQDMDHENMFWYRQDPGLGLRLIYFSYDVKMKEKGDIPEGYSVSREKKERFSLILESASTNQTSMYLCASSPMREGGGEETQYFGPGTRLLVL.

The chain links TRBV28 to TRBJ1-1, with D unresolved. The CDR3 covers 13 residues. Trimming left V 3 bases short and J 1 base short, with 6 bases between. The germline gives CDR1 MDHEN, CDR2 SYDVKM. The CDR3 here is CASSLVENTEAFF. The CDR3, as DNA: TGTGCCAGCAGTTTGGTAGAGAACACTGAAGCTTTCTTT.

The chain links TRBV4-3 to TRBJ1-6, with D possibly matching TRBD1 (6 bases). Looked up from germline, CDR1 is LGHNA and CDR2 is YSLEER. The germline V and J ends were trimmed by 1 base and 2 bases, with 6 bases remaining between them. The CDR3 sequence is 15 residues long. CDR3 in DNA: TGCGCCAGCAGCCAAGGGACAGCCTATAATTCACCCCTCCACTTT. The encoded protein is CASSQGTAYNSPLHF.

This clone was seen a few times. The chain has TRBV30 and TRBJ2-5; tentatively, D is TRBD2 (5 bases). The V gene's germline CDR1 is GTSNPN and CDR2 SVGIG (reference sequence). The V end was cut by 7 bases, the J end by 5 bases, with 17 bases between. CDR3 length: 13 amino acids. As DNA, the CDR3 is TGTGCCTTCAACCCGGCGGCTAGCGAGACCCAGTACTTC. This sequence encodes CAFNPAASETQYF.

This chain connects TRBV7-2 to TRBJ2-7; D possibly corresponds to TRBD1 (5 bases). The CDR3 is 14 amino acids. CDR1 SGHTA and CDR2 FQGNSA come from the germline V gene. V was pared by 8 bases and J by 2 bases, with 16 bases between. As DNA, the CDR3 is TGTGCCAGCTCTGAAAGGGGCTCTGCCTACGAGCAGTACTTC. It specifies CASSERGSAYEQYF.

The chain links TRBV9 to TRBJ2-5, with D tentatively TRBD2 (6 bases). Trimming pared 0 bases from V and 3 bases from J, leaving 18 bases between. CDR3 length: 17 residues. CDR1 SGDLS and CDR2 YYNGEE come from the germline V gene. The chain's CDR3 is CASSVATGTLGEETQYF. CDR3 bases: TGTGCCAGCAGCGTAGCGACCGGGACTCTTGGCGAAGAGACCCAGTACTTC.

The chain is built from TRBV28 and TRBJ1-5, with 8 positions matching TRBD1. The CDR3 loop spans 14 amino acids. In germline, CDR1 is MDHEN, CDR2 SYDVKM. V lost 7 bases to trimming and J lost 8 bases; unmatched junction nucleotides: 10. CDR3 sequence (DNA): TGTGCCAGCAACTTGGACAGGGAGTCTGAGCCCCAGCATTTT. It is translated as CASNLDRESEPQHF.

This chain uses TRBV9 with TRBJ2-2; tentative D call: TRBD1 (5 bases). The germline V gene has CDR1 SGDLS and CDR2 YYNGEE. This CDR3 has 15 amino acids. V was pared by 4 bases and J by 7 bases, with 17 bases between. CDR3 residues: CASSSKFDRGGELFF. The CDR3 DNA reads TGTGCCAGCAGCTCCAAATTCGATAGGGGCGGGGAGCTGTTTTTT.

The CDR3 DNA follows: TGTGCCATCAGTGAGTCGGACAGGGAGACTAATGAAAAACTGTTTTTT. Amino acids: CAISESDRETNEKLFF. The V call is TRBV10-3, the J call TRBJ1-4; 8 bases line up with TRBD1. With V trimmed by 0 bases and J by 2 bases, 2 bases remained unmatched. Germline loops: CDR1 ENHRY, CDR2 SYGVKD. This CDR3 spans 16 amino acids.

The chain uses TRBV11-2 and TRBJ2-1; D remains ambiguous. The length of the CDR3 is 14 residues. Germline V gene lookup returns CDR1 SGHAT and CDR2 FQNNGV. V lost 10 bases, J lost 1 base, and 14 bases lay in between. CDR3 protein: CATLEVTSYNEQFF. The CDR3, as DNA: TGTGCCACCCTCGAGGTGACGTCCTACAATGAGCAGTTCTTC. The full variable domain, in which reference TRBV11-2 and TRBJ2-1 provide the parts outside the CDR3, is EAGVAQSPRYKIIEKRQSVAFWCNPISGHATLYWYQQILGQGPKLLIQFQNNGVVDDSQLPKDRFSAERLKGVDSTLKIQPAKLEDSAVYLCATLEVTSYNEQFFGPGTRLTVL.

The chain joins TRBV6-4 to TRBJ2-1, with D tentatively TRBD1 (6 bases). V lost 7 bases and J lost 1, with 11 bases in between. The CDR3 length is 14 residues. Per the germline V gene, CDR1 is MRHNA and CDR2 is SNTAGT. The CDR3: CASTGQQSYNEQFF. DNA of the CDR3: TGTGCCAGCACTGGACAGCAATCCTACAATGAGCAGTTCTTC.

The chain couples TRBV30 to TRBJ2-2; 9 bases align to TRBD2. This CDR3 comprises 14 residues. V trimming: 4 bases; J trimming: 7 bases; junction bases outside the gene matches: 7. In germline, CDR1 is GTSNPN, CDR2 SVGIG (reference sequence). The CDR3 DNA reads as TGTGCCTGGACAGAGGGACTAGCAAGCGGGGAGCTGTTTTTT. Residues: CAWTEGLASGELFF.

This chain connects TRBV7-2 to TRBJ2-7; D might be TRBD1 or TRBD2, each matching 5 bases. Germline assignment: CDR1 SGHTA and CDR2 FQGNSA. The CDR3 runs to 13 residues. Trimming cost V 5 bases and J 4 bases, with 12 bases left between them. The CDR3 loop reads CASSLGPSYEQYF. The CDR3 nucleotides are TGTGCCAGCAGCCTGGGACCATCTTACGAGCAGTACTTC.

By its share, this clone is medium-sized (0.01 to 0.1%). The chain uses TRBV15 and TRBJ2-1; 10 nucleotides align to TRBD2. This CDR3 is built from 16 residues. Losses at the gene ends were 5 bases for V and 8 bases for J; bases not matched to a gene: 12. Germline V lookup: CDR1 LNHNV, CDR2 YYDKDF (reference sequence). CDR3 DNA sequence: TGTGCCACCAGCGTGGATTCGGGACTAGCGTTCCATGAGCAGTTCTTC. Residues: CATSVDSGLAFHEQFF.

The chain combines TRBV14 with TRBJ2-7; D call uncertain. V was cut by 1 base and J by 2 bases, with 6 bases left in between. The CDR3 loop spans 13 amino acids. CDR1 SGHDN and CDR2 FVKESK come from the germline V gene. The CDR3 sequence: CASSQAGPYEQYF. DNA of the CDR3: TGTGCCAGCAGCCAAGCCGGTCCCTACGAGCAGTACTTC.

A single count supports this clone. This chain connects TRBV9 to TRBJ2-7, with no clear D. V lost 0 bases, J lost 4 bases, and 11 bases lay in between. The CDR3 covers 14 residues. Germline-derived CDR1 and CDR2 are SGDLS and YYNGEE. CDR3 protein: CASSVDEVTYEQYF. CDR3 nucleotides: TGTGCCAGCAGCGTAGATGAGGTAACGTACGAGCAGTACTTC.

The chain has TRBV14 and TRBJ1-1; D gene ambiguous. This CDR3 comprises 14 residues. The germline V and J ends were trimmed by 2 bases and 0 bases, with 7 bases remaining between them. CDR1 is SGHDN, CDR2 FVKESK, per germline. The CDR3 DNA is TGTGCCAGCAGCCAAACTGCTCTGAACACTGAAGCTTTCTTT. Translation gives CASSQTALNTEAFF.

The chain combines TRBV6-5 with TRBJ2-7; TRBD1 matches at 9 bases. From germline, CDR1 is MNHEY and CDR2 SVGAGI. Unmatched junction bases numbered 5, after V lost 6 bases and J lost 2 bases. The CDR3 contains 14 residues. In DNA, the CDR3 is TGTGCCAGCAGCCCGGGACAGGGCGCCTACGAGCAGTACTTC. It codes for CASSPGQGAYEQYF.

A single count supports this clone. The V gene is TRBV11-2, the J gene TRBJ2-3; TRBD1 might be the D (6 bases). Germline CDR1 is SGHAT and CDR2 is FQNNGV. Trimming pared 4 bases from V and 2 bases from J, leaving 13 bases between. The CDR3 is 15 amino acids. CDR3 protein: CASSSGTTSTDTQYF. In DNA form, the CDR3 reads TGTGCCAGCAGCTCCGGGACAACCTCCACAGATACGCAGTATTTT.

This clone is termed medium-sized. The chain employs TRBV7-9 and TRBJ2-3; no firm D call. CDR3 length: 16 residues. V was trimmed by 4 bases and J by 4 bases, leaving 18 bases between them. CDR1 is SEHNR, CDR2 FQNEAQ, per germline (reference sequence). The CDR3 spells CASSSVDGSRADTQYF. CDR3 DNA sequence: TGTGCCAGCAGCTCTGTTGACGGCTCCCGGGCAGATACGCAGTATTTT.

This chain uses TRBV19 with TRBJ2-1; D possibly uses TRBD1 or TRBD2 (6 bases each). CDR3 size: 13 residues. Germline V gene lookup returns CDR1 LNHDA and CDR2 SQIVND (reference sequence). CDR3 residues: CATLQGAGNEQFF. Here the CDR3 DNA reads TGTGCAACATTACAGGGAGCGGGCAATGAGCAGTTCTTC.

The V and J genes are TRBV6-5 and TRBJ2-1, with 7 bases aligning to TRBD2. After removal of 0 bases from V and 4 bases from J, the junction contained 6 bases not matched to a gene. CDR1 is MNHEY, CDR2 SVGAGI, per germline. This CDR3 has 16 amino acids. The CDR3 reads CASSYSTWEGYNEQFF. In nucleotides, the CDR3 is TGTGCCAGCAGTTACTCGACGTGGGAGGGGTACAATGAGCAGTTCTTC.

The table lists this clone with a count of one. The chain couples TRBV28 to TRBJ2-1, with TRBD1 identical over 7 bases. Trimming removed 7 bases from V and 8 bases from J; junction bases left unmatched: 8. The CDR3 sequence is 13 residues long. Germline CDR1 MDHEN, CDR2 SYDVKM. The CDR3 nucleotides are TGTGCCAGCAATCGACAGGGTGAGGATGAGCAGTTCTTC. Translating it yields CASNRQGEDEQFF.

The chain joins TRBV11-2 to TRBJ1-1; D is perhaps TRBD1 (5 bases). The V end lost 5 bases, the J end lost 5 bases, and 15 bases lay between the germline ends. CDR1 and CDR2 from the germline V gene are SGHAT and FQNNGV. This CDR3 spans 14 amino acids. DNA for the CDR3: TGTGCCAGCAGCCTAAGAGGGGCTCTTACTGAAGCTTTCTTT. Its protein product is CASSLRGALTEAFF.

The J gene is TRBJ1-1, the V gene TRBV28; D gene unclear. CDR1 is MDHEN, CDR2 SYDVKM, per germline. The ends were cut back, 7 bases at V and 3 bases at J, with 6 bases in the middle. CDR3 length equals 11 residues. The CDR3 reads CASTRDTEAFF. The CDR3, as DNA: TGTGCCAGCACCCGGGACACTGAAGCTTTCTTT.